A selection of T cell receptor beta chains follows, all from one sample in a study of memory CD4+ T cells and cytomegalovirus serostatus. Clones were sequenced by immunoSEQ multiplex PCR, and TCRdb holds only the in-frame ones, with some missing. The data hold 60,000 to 70,000 clones, with over 60% observed a single time. Sequenced sample: memory CD4+ T cells from blood. Receptors were obtained from an adult in good health and CMV-seronegative. Some clones in this sample may be carry-over from other donors' samples. The CDR3 runs from the conserved cysteine through the conserved F or W. The order of the fields is J gene, clone size, V gene, D gene, CDR3 DNA, CDR3 protein. D genes are given only for firm matches. Size is stated for part of the rows, as once, few or many counts, or as a class when the clone is expanded.

TRBJ2-1,NA,TRBV7-9,NA,TGTGCCAGCAGAAAGGGACTCAGGGGCAATGAGCAGTTCTTC,CASRKGLRGNEQFF
TRBJ1-1,few,TRBV6-5,NA,TGTGCCAGCAGTCTCACTCGGGGAACTGAAGCTTTCTTT,CASSLTRGTEAFF
TRBJ1-4,NA,TRBV2,NA,TGTGCCAGCAGTGGCCAAAGGGATGAAAAACTGTTTTTT,CASSGQRDEKLFF
TRBJ2-7,NA,TRBV6-4,NA,TGTGCCAGCAGTGACTCGAGACTTCCCTACGAGCAGTACTTC,CASSDSRLPYEQYF
TRBJ2-7,NA,TRBV15,NA,TGTGCCACCAGCAGAGATTGGAACTCCTCACCGCAGTACTTC,CATSRDWNSSPQYF
TRBJ1-4,NA,TRBV27,TRBD1,TGTGCCAGCAGTACCATGACAGGGAAAGAAGAAAAACTGTTTTTT,CASSTMTGKEEKLFF
TRBJ1-4,once,TRBV6-1,TRBD1,TGTGCCAGCAGTGACCAGACACCTTTGACAGGGGTGGGTGAAAAACTGTTTTTT,CASSDQTPLTGVGEKLFF
TRBJ2-7,NA,TRBV27,TRBD2,TGTGCCAGCAGTCCACTCTCGGGGGGCTACGAGCAGTACTTC,CASSPLSGGYEQYF
TRBJ2-2,NA,TRBV2,NA,TGTGCCAGCAGTCAACAGGGTTGGTCCGGGGAGCTGTTTTTT,CASSQQGWSGELFF
TRBJ2-5,NA,TRBV7-2,TRBD2,TGTGCCAGTCGGCCGGGACTAGCTCAAGAGACCCAGTACTTC,CASRPGLAQETQYF
TRBJ1-2,NA,TRBV4-3,NA,TGCGCCAGCAGCCCCGGGACTGAGGGTGGCTACACCTTC,CASSPGTEGGYTF
TRBJ2-3,NA,TRBV9,TRBD2,TGTGCCAGCAGCGTAGCTGGCCTAGCGGGGGCCCCAGGAGATACGCAGTATTTT,CASSVAGLAGAPGDTQYF
TRBJ2-1,NA,TRBV5-4,TRBD2,TGTGCCAGCAGCGGCCGAAAGGGACTAGCGGTATACAATGAGCAGTTCTTC,CASSGRKGLAVYNEQFF
TRBJ1-4,NA,TRBV29-1,TRBD1,TGCAACGTGGCCAGGACAGGGGGTGAAAAACTGTTTTTT,CNVARTGGEKLFF
TRBJ1-4,NA,TRBV20-1,NA,TGCAGTGCTAGTTCATGGCAGAATACGTTTTTT,CSASSWQNTFF
TRBJ1-3,NA,TRBV2,NA,TGTGCCAGCAGTACGAACTCTGGAAACACCATATATTTT,CASSTNSGNTIYF
TRBJ1-1,NA,TRBV19,NA,TGTGCCAGTAGTATAGGGTGGGCAGGGGCCCAGGGAGCTTTCTTT,CASSIGWAGAQGAFF
TRBJ1-3,NA,TRBV28,TRBD1,TGTGCCAGCAGCCTAGGGGGCGGCAGAAACACCATATATTTT,CASSLGGGRNTIYF
TRBJ2-3,NA,TRBV28,NA,TGTGCCAGCAGTTCACCCAGCCTGGGGGGGCGCACAGATACGCAGTATTTT,CASSSPSLGGRTDTQYF
TRBJ2-1,few,TRBV5-1,NA,TGCGCCAGCAGCTTGGATGGTGAGGGTGAGCAGTTCTTC,CASSLDGEGEQFF
TRBJ1-6,NA,TRBV2,NA,TGTGCCAGCAAACAGGAATATTCACCCCTCCACTTT,CASKQEYSPLHF
TRBJ1-3,NA,TRBV7-2,NA,TGTGCCAGCAGCTTAGGGGTGGGTGGAAACACCATATATTTT,CASSLGVGGNTIYF
TRBJ1-1,NA,TRBV10-3,NA,TGTGCCATCGGGGACCGGAGTGAAGCTTTCTTT,CAIGDRSEAFF
TRBJ2-5,NA,TRBV7-2,TRBD2,TGTGCCAGCAGCACGACAGGCGGGGGGGCGCGAGAGACCCAGTACTTC,CASSTTGGGARETQYF
TRBJ1-3,NA,TRBV5-3,NA,TGTGCCAGAAGCTTGGTTCCCGGCCCCCCCTCTGGAAACACCATATATTTT,CARSLVPGPPSGNTIYF
TRBJ1-5,NA,TRBV29-1,NA,TGCAGCGTCTCTTGGGGGAACGGACAGCCCCAGCATTTT,CSVSWGNGQPQHF
TRBJ1-1,NA,TRBV7-9,TRBD1,TGTGCCAGCAGCACGGGGAGACAGGGGCGAACTGAAGCTTTCTTT,CASSTGRQGRTEAFF
TRBJ1-2,NA,TRBV5-4,NA,TGTGCCAGCAGCTTGATGGTCAGCAACTATGGCTACACCTTC,CASSLMVSNYGYTF
TRBJ2-4,NA,TRBV28,NA,TGTGCCAGCAGTTTACTCCGACAGTTCAAAAACATTCAGTACTTC,CASSLLRQFKNIQYF
TRBJ2-3,NA,TRBV29-1,NA,TGCAGCGTTGCACTACAGGGCACAGATACGCAGTATTTT,CSVALQGTDTQYF
TRBJ1-5,NA,TRBV30,NA,TGTGCCTGGAGTGGGGGGGACGGCAATCAGCCCCAGCATTTT,CAWSGGDGNQPQHF
TRBJ1-2,NA,TRBV30,TRBD1,TGTGCCTGGAGTTTGGACAGGAGAGTCTACACCTTC,CAWSLDRRVYTF